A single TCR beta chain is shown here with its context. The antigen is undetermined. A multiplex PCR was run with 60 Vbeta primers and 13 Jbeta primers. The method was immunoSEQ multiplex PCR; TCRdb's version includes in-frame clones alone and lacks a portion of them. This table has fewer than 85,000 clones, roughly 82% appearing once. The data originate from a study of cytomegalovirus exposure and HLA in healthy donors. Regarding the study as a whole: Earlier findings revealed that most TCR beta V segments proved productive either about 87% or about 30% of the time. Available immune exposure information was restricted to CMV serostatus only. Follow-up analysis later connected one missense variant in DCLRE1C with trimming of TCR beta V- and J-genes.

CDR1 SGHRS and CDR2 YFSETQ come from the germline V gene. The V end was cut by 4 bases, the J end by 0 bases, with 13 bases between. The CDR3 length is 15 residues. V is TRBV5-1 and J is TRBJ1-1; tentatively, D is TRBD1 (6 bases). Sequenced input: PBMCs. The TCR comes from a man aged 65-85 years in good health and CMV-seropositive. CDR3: CASSPRDTLNTEAFF. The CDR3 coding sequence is TGCGCCAGCAGCCCTCGGGACACCCTGAACACTGAAGCTTTCTTT.